This is a list of T cell receptor beta chains from one sample in a study of blood T cells in healthy people across ages. Each CDR3 protein is one row after TCRdb ran MiXCR on the 5' RACE reads. This table holds some 1,800,000 distinct CDR3 sequences, about two fifths found once. Sequenced sample: blood. The receptor set was obtained from a human donor in good health. The CDR3 runs from the conserved cysteine through the conserved F or W. The order of the fields is V gene, D gene, clone size, J gene, CDR3 protein, CDR3 DNA. The D gene is left open where the match is weak. For some rows the clone size is stated as once, few or many, or as a class when expanded; others skip it.

V gene: TRBV20-1; D gene: NA; clone size: NA; J gene: TRBJ2-7; CDR3 protein: CSAIRPGQTYEQYF; CDR3 DNA: TGCAGTGCCATCCGGCCGGGACAAACCTACGAGCAGTACTTC
V gene: TRBV7-2; D gene: TRBD1; clone size: few; J gene: TRBJ2-7; CDR3 protein: CASWDRGYSEQYF; CDR3 DNA: TGTGCCAGCTGGGACAGGGGATATTCCGAGCAGTACTTC
V gene: TRBV15; D gene: TRBD1; clone size: few; J gene: TRBJ1-2; CDR3 protein: CATSRNLRTGANGYTF; CDR3 DNA: TGTGCCACCAGCAGAAACCTAAGGACAGGGGCTAATGGCTACACCTTC
V gene: TRBV12-3/TRBV12-4; D gene: TRBD1; clone size: NA; J gene: TRBJ2-7; CDR3 protein: CASSLSGTGGSEQYF; CDR3 DNA: TGTGCCAGCAGTTTATCCGGGACAGGGGGTTCCGAGCAGTACTTC
V gene: TRBV3-1; D gene: NA; clone size: NA; J gene: TRBJ1-2; CDR3 protein: CASSQAQADYGYTF; CDR3 DNA: TGTGCCAGCAGCCAAGCCCAGGCTGACTATGGCTACACCTTC
V gene: TRBV20-1; D gene: TRBD1; clone size: NA; J gene: TRBJ2-5; CDR3 protein: CSARGQGEGQETQYF; CDR3 DNA: TGCAGTGCTAGAGGCCAGGGGGAAGGGCAAGAGACCCAGTACTTC
V gene: TRBV11-3; D gene: NA; clone size: NA; J gene: TRBJ2-5; CDR3 protein: CASSLNNGGGETQYF; CDR3 DNA: TGTGCCAGCAGCTTAAACAACGGGGGTGGGGAGACCCAGTACTTC
V gene: TRBV4-1; D gene: NA; clone size: NA; J gene: TRBJ1-2; CDR3 protein: CASSQDQGKEWEGYTF; CDR3 DNA: TGCGCCAGCAGCCAAGATCAAGGGAAGGAATGGGAAGGCTACACCTTC
V gene: TRBV12-3/TRBV12-4; D gene: NA; clone size: NA; J gene: TRBJ1-2; CDR3 protein: CASRLRGYGYTF; CDR3 DNA: TGTGCCAGCAGGTTAAGGGGCTATGGCTACACCTTC
V gene: TRBV5-6; D gene: NA; clone size: NA; J gene: TRBJ2-7; CDR3 protein: CASSLVGLQYEQYF; CDR3 DNA: TGTGCCAGCAGCTTGGTCGGTCTACAATACGAGCAGTACTTC
V gene: TRBV14; D gene: NA; clone size: NA; J gene: TRBJ2-1; CDR3 protein: CASHLGASSYNEQFF; CDR3 DNA: TGTGCCAGCCATCTCGGCGCTAGCTCCTACAATGAGCAGTTCTTC
V gene: TRBV28; D gene: NA; clone size: NA; J gene: TRBJ2-7; CDR3 protein: CASSPHRETYEQYF; CDR3 DNA: TGTGCCAGCAGTCCGCACAGGGAGACCTACGAGCAGTACTTC
V gene: TRBV6-7; D gene: NA; clone size: few; J gene: TRBJ2-1; CDR3 protein: CASSYFLTSYNEQFF; CDR3 DNA: TGTGCCAGCAGTTACTTTCTGACCTCCTACAATGAGCAGTTCTTC
V gene: TRBV11-2; D gene: TRBD2; clone size: NA; J gene: TRBJ2-5; CDR3 protein: CASSLGAGGCGTQYF; CDR3 DNA: TGCGCCAGCAGCTTAGGAGCGGGGGGGTGCGGTACCCAGTACTTC
V gene: TRBV7-6; D gene: TRBD2; clone size: NA; J gene: TRBJ2-7; CDR3 protein: CASSLGVAGGRGEQYF; CDR3 DNA: TGTGCCAGCAGCTTAGGAGTAGCGGGCGGGCGGGGCGAGCAGTACTTC
V gene: TRBV20-1; D gene: TRBD1; clone size: NA; J gene: TRBJ2-1; CDR3 protein: CSPLRTGTGGNEQFF; CDR3 DNA: TGCAGTCCCCTTCGGACCGGGACAGGGGGCAATGAGCAGTTCTTC
V gene: TRBV29-1; D gene: NA; clone size: NA; J gene: TRBJ1-1; CDR3 protein: CSVGPRLRNTEAFF; CDR3 DNA: TGCAGCGTTGGGCCGCGACTAAGGAACACTGAAGCTTTCTTT
V gene: TRBV10-3; D gene: NA; clone size: NA; J gene: TRBJ2-1; CDR3 protein: CAISDPGAGSDNEQFF; CDR3 DNA: TGTGCCATCAGTGATCCGGGAGCAGGTAGCGACAATGAGCAGTTCTTC
V gene: TRBV4-1; D gene: NA; clone size: NA; J gene: TRBJ2-7; CDR3 protein: CASSQSNRLESHYEQYF; CDR3 DNA: TGCGCCAGCAGCCAATCAAATCGACTTGAGTCCCACTACGAGCAGTACTTC
V gene: TRBV7-2; D gene: NA; clone size: NA; J gene: TRBJ1-3; CDR3 protein: CASSISGVSSGNTIYF; CDR3 DNA: TGTGCCAGCAGCATATCAGGTGTCAGCTCTGGAAACACCATATATTTT
V gene: TRBV14; D gene: NA; clone size: NA; J gene: TRBJ1-6; CDR3 protein: CASSLPGGPQSSYNSPLHF; CDR3 DNA: TGTGCCAGCAGCCTCCCCGGTGGTCCCCAGAGCTCCTATAATTCACCCCTCCACTTT
V gene: TRBV5-1; D gene: TRBD1; clone size: NA; J gene: TRBJ2-7; CDR3 protein: CASSSGTGPREQYF; CDR3 DNA: TGCGCCAGCAGCTCTGGGACAGGGCCCCGCGAGCAGTACTTC
V gene: TRBV13; D gene: TRBD2; clone size: few; J gene: TRBJ2-5; CDR3 protein: CASSLGQAGGSLETQYF; CDR3 DNA: TGTGCCAGCAGCTTAGGCCAAGCGGGGGGGTCATTAGAGACCCAGTACTTC
V gene: TRBV3-1; D gene: NA; clone size: NA; J gene: TRBJ1-1; CDR3 protein: CASSQSRLGNTEAFF; CDR3 DNA: TGTGCCAGCAGCCAGAGCCGCCTGGGGAACACTGAAGCTTTCTTT
V gene: TRBV10-3; D gene: NA; clone size: NA; J gene: TRBJ2-1; CDR3 protein: CAISESLGDNEQFF; CDR3 DNA: TGTGCCATCAGTGAGTCACTTGGGGACAATGAGCAGTTCTTC
V gene: TRBV24-1; D gene: TRBD2; clone size: NA; J gene: TRBJ2-5; CDR3 protein: CATSEPRGAGETQYF; CDR3 DNA: TGTGCCACCAGTGAGCCGCGGGGGGCCGGGGAGACCCAGTACTTC
V gene: TRBV6-2/TRBV6-3; D gene: NA; clone size: NA; J gene: TRBJ2-1; CDR3 protein: CASSKYREPGGAVQFF; CDR3 DNA: TGTGCCAGCAGTAAATACCGGGAGCCAGGCGGGGCTGTGCAGTTCTTC
V gene: TRBV12-3/TRBV12-4; D gene: NA; clone size: once; J gene: TRBJ2-2; CDR3 protein: CASSSSGMGGELFF; CDR3 DNA: TGTGCCAGCAGCTCATCAGGGATGGGCGGGGAGCTGTTTTTT
V gene: TRBV7-9; D gene: TRBD1; clone size: few; J gene: TRBJ1-2; CDR3 protein: CASSWDRPYGYTF; CDR3 DNA: TGTGCCAGCAGTTGGGACAGGCCCTATGGCTACACCTTC
V gene: TRBV7-2; D gene: NA; clone size: few; J gene: TRBJ2-5; CDR3 protein: CASSLGRLGTQETQYF; CDR3 DNA: TGTGCCAGCAGCTTAGGGAGGCTGGGTACCCAAGAGACCCAGTACTTC
V gene: TRBV5-1; D gene: NA; clone size: NA; J gene: TRBJ2-1; CDR3 protein: CASSLEGPSEQFF; CDR3 DNA: TGCGCCAGCAGCTTGGAAGGACCTAGTGAGCAGTTCTTC
V gene: TRBV10-3; D gene: NA; clone size: few; J gene: TRBJ2-1; CDR3 protein: CAISEWGGASNEQFF; CDR3 DNA: TGTGCCATCAGTGAGTGGGGAGGCGCTAGCAATGAGCAGTTCTTC
V gene: TRBV19; D gene: TRBD1; clone size: NA; J gene: TRBJ1-5; CDR3 protein: CASTRLDREHQPQHF; CDR3 DNA: TGTGCCAGCACGCGACTCGACAGGGAACATCAGCCCCAGCATTTT
V gene: TRBV5-1; D gene: TRBD1; clone size: few; J gene: TRBJ1-2; CDR3 protein: CASSSQDRMYGYTF; CDR3 DNA: TGCGCCAGCAGCTCCCAGGACAGGATGTATGGCTACACCTTC
V gene: TRBV28; D gene: NA; clone size: NA; J gene: TRBJ2-6; CDR3 protein: CASSSRQGNGANVLTF; CDR3 DNA: TGTGCCAGCAGCTCCCGCCAGGGCAACGGGGCCAACGTCCTGACTTTC
V gene: TRBV29-1; D gene: TRBD1; clone size: NA; J gene: TRBJ2-7; CDR3 protein: CSVPGTGVYEQYF; CDR3 DNA: TGCAGCGTGCCCGGGACAGGGGTCTACGAGCAGTACTTC
V gene: TRBV3-1; D gene: NA; clone size: NA; J gene: TRBJ1-5; CDR3 protein: CASSFDGGSNQPQHF; CDR3 DNA: TGTGCCAGCAGCTTTGACGGTGGCAGCAATCAGCCCCAGCATTTT